The present TCR beta chain was sequenced within a study of CD4 T cells in relation to SARS-CoV-2 and coronaviruses. The study's findings and limits: Monoreactive clones expanded significantly more to SARS-CoV-2 than crossreactive clones did.

Profiling relied on immunoSEQ multiplex PCR, and the TCRdb table lists in-frame clones only, not all of them. The top ten hold around 1.5% of the sample, which has about 59,000 clones, approximately 90% seen once. Regarding this clone: Its target is unknown.

Germline V CDR1 and CDR2: SGHVS, FQNEAQ. CDR3 size: 15 residues. V lost 5 bases, J lost 3 bases, and 9 bases stayed unmatched. The unexposed donors gave CD4+ T cells in 2011-2018, prior to COVID-19. Naive and memory CD4+ T cells were separated from cryopreserved PBMCs. The chain uses TRBV7-8 and TRBJ1-1; 7 bases are shared with TRBD1. The specimen was memory CD4+ T cells from PBMCs. The source is a human donor in good health. The CDR3 loop is CASSISRDSYTEAFF. CDR3 DNA sequence: TGTGCCAGCAGCATCTCTCGGGACAGTTACACTGAAGCTTTCTTT.